This is a list of T cell receptor beta chains from one sample in a study of blood T cell repertoires in COVID-19. TCRdb's table, derived via immunoSEQ multiplex PCR, lists solely in-frame clones and lacks some. The data contain hundreds of thousands of clones, around 81% of them singletons. The specimen sequenced was peripheral blood. These receptors originate from a woman aged 45 to 65 with active or convalescent COVID-19. The CDR3 runs from the conserved cysteine through the conserved F or W. Fields, in order: J gene, D gene, V gene, clone size, CDR3 protein, CDR3 DNA. A D gene is named only where the DNA matches it firmly. The listing skips clone size in some rows; elsewhere it reads once, few, many or a size class.

J: TRBJ2-7; D: NA; V: TRBV7-6; size: NA; CDR3: CASSLEGIGGAQYF; DNA: TGTGCCAGCAGCTTAGAAGGTATTGGGGGCGCGCAGTACTTC
J: TRBJ2-5; D: TRBD2; V: TRBV5-1; size: NA; CDR3: CASSLFRGLAGVKVSETQYF; DNA: TGCGCCAGCAGCTTGTTTCGAGGACTAGCGGGAGTAAAGGTTTCAGAGACCCAGTACTTC
J: TRBJ2-7; D: NA; V: TRBV29-1; size: NA; CDR3: CSVGLGVNSEQYF; DNA: TGCAGCGTTGGGCTCGGGGTTAACAGCGAGCAGTACTTC
J: TRBJ2-7; D: TRBD1; V: TRBV2; size: NA; CDR3: CASSRQGVREQYF; DNA: TGTGCCAGCAGCAGACAGGGGGTACGGGAGCAGTACTTC
J: TRBJ1-1; D: TRBD1; V: TRBV11-2; size: once; CDR3: CASSLDRTGSWNTEAFF; DNA: TGTGCCAGCAGCTTAGATAGGACAGGGTCGTGGAACACTGAAGCTTTCTTT
J: TRBJ2-5; D: NA; V: TRBV2; size: NA; CDR3: CASSGTSGGGPQETQYF; DNA: TGTGCCAGCAGTGGCACTAGCGGAGGGGGCCCCCAAGAGACCCAGTACTTC
J: TRBJ1-6; D: NA; V: TRBV4-2; size: NA; CDR3: CASSQEEGYNSPLHF; DNA: TGTGCCAGCAGCCAAGAGGAGGGATATAATTCACCCCTCCACTTT
J: TRBJ1-1; D: NA; V: TRBV2; size: NA; CDR3: CASSERQGAVEAFF; DNA: TGTGCCAGCAGTGAGAGACAAGGGGCAGTTGAAGCTTTCTTT
J: TRBJ1-1; D: NA; V: TRBV2; size: NA; CDR3: CASTVRGNTEAFF; DNA: TGTGCCAGCACGGTCCGAGGAAACACTGAAGCTTTCTTT
J: TRBJ1-2; D: TRBD1; V: TRBV12-3/TRBV12-4; size: NA; CDR3: CASSRTGYGYTF; DNA: TGTGCCAGCAGCCGGACAGGATATGGCTACACCTTC
J: TRBJ1-2; D: NA; V: TRBV6-5; size: NA; CDR3: CASSYELQGLSGYTF; DNA: TGTGCCAGCAGTTACGAACTACAGGGCTTGAGTGGCTACACCTTC
J: TRBJ2-3; D: TRBD2; V: TRBV5-1; size: NA; CDR3: CASSFTSGRTDTQYF; DNA: TGCGCCAGCAGCTTTACTAGCGGGAGAACAGATACGCAGTATTTT
J: TRBJ2-3; D: NA; V: TRBV7-2; size: NA; CDR3: CASSPWGIDTQYF; DNA: TGTGCCAGCAGCCCCTGGGGCATAGATACGCAGTATTTT
J: TRBJ1-6; D: NA; V: TRBV4-2; size: NA; CDR3: CASSPPTGIGNSPLHF; DNA: TGTGCCAGCAGCCCCCCGACCGGGATCGGTAATTCACCCCTCCACTTT
J: TRBJ2-5; D: TRBD2; V: TRBV5-1; size: NA; CDR3: CASSLVTSGTKTQYF; DNA: TGCGCCAGCAGCTTGGTGACTAGCGGGACGAAGACCCAGTACTTC
J: TRBJ2-7; D: TRBD2; V: TRBV28; size: NA; CDR3: CASSLSGTSGTYEQYF; DNA: TGTGCCAGCAGTTTATCCGGGACTAGCGGAACCTACGAGCAGTACTTC
J: TRBJ2-7; D: NA; V: TRBV27; size: NA; CDR3: CATSNSRAFYEQYF; DNA: TGTGCCACCTCCAACTCGAGGGCCTTTTACGAGCAGTACTTC
J: TRBJ2-7; D: NA; V: TRBV10-2; size: NA; CDR3: CASSEYPGPSYEQYF; DNA: TGCGCCAGCAGTGAGTACCCGGGTCCTTCCTACGAGCAGTACTTC
J: TRBJ1-5; D: NA; V: TRBV28; size: NA; CDR3: CASSPGSYQPQHF; DNA: TGTGCCAGCAGCCCCGGGTCTTATCAGCCCCAGCATTTT
J: TRBJ1-1; D: TRBD1; V: TRBV5-4; size: NA; CDR3: CASSTLQGRMNTEAFF; DNA: TGTGCCAGCAGCACCTTACAGGGGAGGATGAACACTGAAGCTTTCTTT
J: TRBJ1-3; D: NA; V: TRBV3-1/TRBV3-2; size: many; CDR3: CASGIDGGNTIYF; DNA: TGTGCCAGCGGCATCGACGGGGGAAACACCATATATTTT
J: TRBJ1-5; D: NA; V: TRBV6-5; size: NA; CDR3: CASSIQGGQPQHF; DNA: TGTGCCAGCAGTATACAGGGCGGCCAGCCCCAGCATTTT
J: TRBJ2-1; D: TRBD2; V: TRBV2; size: NA; CDR3: CASIQRTGGNEQFF; DNA: TGTGCCAGCATTCAAAGAACGGGGGGCAATGAGCAGTTCTTC
J: TRBJ2-1; D: NA; V: TRBV6-5; size: NA; CDR3: CASSYQPGLYNEQFF; DNA: TGTGCCAGCAGTTACCAGCCAGGTCTCTACAATGAGCAGTTCTTC
J: TRBJ2-5; D: TRBD2; V: TRBV7-7; size: NA; CDR3: CASSFLRGSGSEETQYF; DNA: TGTGCCAGCAGCTTTCTCCGTGGGAGCGGGAGTGAAGAGACCCAGTACTTC
J: TRBJ2-7; D: TRBD2; V: TRBV7-9; size: NA; CDR3: CASSRSATSGRANTYEQYF; DNA: TGTGCCAGCAGCCGGAGTGCGACTAGCGGGAGGGCTAACACCTACGAGCAGTACTTC
J: TRBJ1-2; D: TRBD1; V: TRBV5-1; size: NA; CDR3: CASSLGQGAGYTF; DNA: TGCGCCAGCAGCTTGGGACAGGGGGCTGGCTACACCTTC
J: TRBJ2-7; D: TRBD2; V: TRBV5-1; size: few; CDR3: CASRREGLYEQYF; DNA: TGCGCCAGCCGGCGGGAGGGCCTGTACGAGCAGTACTTC
J: TRBJ1-4; D: NA; V: TRBV7-2; size: NA; CDR3: CASSSYRPLLGGKLFF; DNA: TGTGCCAGCAGCTCTTATCGGCCCCTTTTGGGGGGAAAACTGTTTTTT
J: TRBJ2-3; D: NA; V: TRBV7-3; size: NA; CDR3: CASSSRDSPGAQYF; DNA: TGTGCCAGCAGCTCCCGGGACTCTCCGGGGGCGCAGTATTTT
J: TRBJ2-3; D: TRBD1; V: TRBV5-4; size: once; CDR3: CASSFSGTATDTQYF; DNA: TGTGCCAGCAGCTTCTCCGGGACAGCCACAGATACGCAGTATTTT
J: TRBJ2-1; D: NA; V: TRBV28; size: once; CDR3: CASRAAGSYNEQFF; DNA: TGTGCCAGCAGAGCGGCCGGCTCCTACAATGAGCAGTTCTTC